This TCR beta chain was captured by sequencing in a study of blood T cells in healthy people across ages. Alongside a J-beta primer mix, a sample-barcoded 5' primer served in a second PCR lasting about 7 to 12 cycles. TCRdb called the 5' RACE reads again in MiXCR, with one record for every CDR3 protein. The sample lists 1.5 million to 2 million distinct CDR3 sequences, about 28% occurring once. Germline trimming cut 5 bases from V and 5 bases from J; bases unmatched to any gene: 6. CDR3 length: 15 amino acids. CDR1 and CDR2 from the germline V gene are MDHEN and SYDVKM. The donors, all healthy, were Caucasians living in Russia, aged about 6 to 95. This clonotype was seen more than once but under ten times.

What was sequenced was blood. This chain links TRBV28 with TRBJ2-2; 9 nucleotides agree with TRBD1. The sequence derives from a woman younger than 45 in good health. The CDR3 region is CASSTGGAGTGELFF. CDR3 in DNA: TGTGCCAGCAGTACAGGGGGCGCTGGGACCGGGGAGCTGTTTTTT.